This entry describes one T cell receptor (beta chain). The target antigen is unknown. Sequenced by immunoSEQ multiplex PCR; TCRdb stores in-frame clones only, minus some. The table includes 35,000 to 40,000 clones, under 35% detected once. The entry originates in a study of sequential checkpoint blockade in melanoma. Study details: Each arm's sequence ended with maintenance nivolumab. DNA from 91 pretreatment tumor samples underwent TCRβ immunosequencing. Findings and limits, study-wide: T-cell fraction and clonality followed PD-L1 and CD8+ counts, not mutational load.

Treatment defined: randomized to nivolumab then ipilimumab (arm A) or the reverse (arm B). DNA-damaging chemotherapy had not been given to any patient beforehand. Germline CDR1 reads SGDLS; CDR2 reads YYNGEE. Trimming pared 4 bases from V and 0 bases from J, leaving 10 bases between. This CDR3 is 14 amino acids long. This TCR came from a human donor with melanoma. Here the sequenced sample was tumor tissue (inferred from file names), taken from a patient given nivolumab and ipilimumab in sequence. The gene calls are TRBV9 and TRBJ2-5; tentatively, D is TRBD2 (5 bases). The CDR3 reads CASSYRLNQETQYF. CDR3 nucleotide sequence: TGTGCCAGCAGCTACCGACTAAACCAAGAGACCCAGTACTTC.